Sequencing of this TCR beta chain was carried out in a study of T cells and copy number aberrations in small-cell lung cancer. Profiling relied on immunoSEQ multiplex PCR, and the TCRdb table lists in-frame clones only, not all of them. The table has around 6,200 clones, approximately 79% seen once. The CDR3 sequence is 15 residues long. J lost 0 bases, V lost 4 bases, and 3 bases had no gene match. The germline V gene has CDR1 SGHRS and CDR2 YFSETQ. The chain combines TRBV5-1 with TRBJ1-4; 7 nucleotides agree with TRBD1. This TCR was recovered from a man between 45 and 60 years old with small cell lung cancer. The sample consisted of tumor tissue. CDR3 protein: CASSRQGPTNEKLFF. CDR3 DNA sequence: TGCGCCAGCAGCCGACAGGGCCCAACTAATGAAAAACTGTTTTTT.